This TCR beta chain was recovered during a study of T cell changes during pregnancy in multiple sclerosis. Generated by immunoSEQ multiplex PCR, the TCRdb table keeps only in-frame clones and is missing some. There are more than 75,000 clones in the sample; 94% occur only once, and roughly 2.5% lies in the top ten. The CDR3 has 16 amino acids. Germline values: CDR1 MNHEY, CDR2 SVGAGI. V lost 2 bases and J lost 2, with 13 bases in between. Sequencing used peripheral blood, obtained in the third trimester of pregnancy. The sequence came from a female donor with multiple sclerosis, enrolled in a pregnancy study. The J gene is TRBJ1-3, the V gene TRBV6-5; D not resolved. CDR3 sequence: CASSYQRASAGNTIYF. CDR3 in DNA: TGTGCCAGCAGTTACCAAAGAGCTTCGGCTGGAAACACCATATATTTT.